This T cell receptor (beta chain) was identified during a study of blood T cell repertoires in COVID-19. Using immunoSEQ multiplex PCR, the repertoire was profiled, and TCRdb retains in-frame clones only, with some absent. Counted here are about 230,000 clones, about 87% occurring once; the ten biggest clones make up roughly 2.7%. Germline CDR1 DFQATT, CDR2 SNEGSKA (reference sequence). The CDR3 has 11 residues. The chain carries TRBV20-1 and TRBJ2-7; weak D call: TRBD1 (6 bases). The clonotype was recovered from a man aged 25 to 40 with COVID-19, enrolled during active disease. Sequenced sample: peripheral blood. CDR3 bases: TGCAGCCTTGGACAGAACTACGAGCAGTACTTC. As protein: CSLGQNYEQYF.